These T cell receptor beta chains were read from a single sample in a study of blood T cell repertoires in COVID-19. Here immunoSEQ multiplex PCR was the method, and the copy in TCRdb shows in-frame clones only, minus some. The repertoire holds some 270,000 clones, with around 85% as singletons. Material for sequencing was peripheral blood. These receptors all stem from a woman aged 70-85 years with acute or convalescent COVID-19. The CDR3 runs from the conserved cysteine through the conserved F or W. Each record gives: J gene, D gene, V gene, clone size, CDR3 protein, CDR3 DNA. A D gene is named only where the DNA matches it firmly. Part of the rows lack a size; the others show once, few, many or a class for expanded clones.

>TRBJ2-4|NA|TRBV18|few
CASSPGLGEDKNIQYF
TGTGCCAGCTCACCGGGGCTGGGCGAGGACAAAAACATTCAGTACTTC
>TRBJ1-5|NA|TRBV7-2|NA
CASSLEGEPQHF
TGTGCCAGCAGCTTAGAGGGGGAGCCCCAGCATTTT
>TRBJ2-7|NA|TRBV28|NA
CASSFQGRVGEQYF
TGTGCCAGCAGTTTCCAGGGTCGCGTTGGAGAGCAGTACTTC
>TRBJ1-1|TRBD1|TRBV2|once
CASSGGTGNGEAFF
TGTGCCAGCAGTGGGGGGACAGGGAACGGTGAAGCTTTCTTT
>TRBJ1-2|NA|TRBV14|NA
CASSLGLGRGEGYTF
TGTGCCAGCAGCCTGGGACTCGGACGGGGGGAGGGCTACACCTTC
>TRBJ2-1|NA|TRBV2|few
CASEGKVSNEQFF
TGTGCCAGCGAGGGAAAGGTGAGCAATGAGCAGTTCTTC
>TRBJ1-2|NA|TRBV19|NA
CASSIAAGSGYTF
TGTGCCAGTAGTATAGCAGCAGGGTCGGGCTACACCTTC
>TRBJ1-3|NA|TRBV27|NA
CASSFRGRSGNTIYF
TGTGCCAGCAGTTTCAGGGGCAGGAGTGGAAACACCATATATTTT
>TRBJ1-5|NA|TRBV5-1|NA
CASSLEGLNQPQHF
TGCGCCAGCAGCTTGGAGGGGCTCAATCAGCCCCAGCATTTT
>TRBJ1-2|TRBD1|TRBV5-1|NA
CASSLGGQGWNYGYTF
TGCGCCAGCAGCTTGGGGGGACAGGGCTGGAACTATGGCTACACCTTC
>TRBJ2-7|NA|TRBV7-9|NA
CASSQDSSSYEQYF
TGTGCCAGCAGCCAAGACTCAAGCTCCTACGAGCAGTACTTC
>TRBJ1-6|NA|TRBV2|NA
CASSERRDLSAPLHF
TGTGCCAGCAGTGAAAGGAGGGACTTGAGTGCACCCCTCCACTTT
>TRBJ1-2|NA|TRBV29-1|NA
CSASSSAGYTF
TGCAGCGCTTCTTCGAGCGCCGGCTACACCTTC